The 5 T cell receptor beta chains listed next were all sequenced from one sample in a study of shared clonotypes between healthy human individuals. Sequencing was performed with immunoSEQ multiplex PCR; in TCRdb, only in-frame clones are kept and a portion is missing. The repertoire holds around 1,100,000 clones, roughly 80% seen once, with roughly 0.82% in the top ten. The sequenced sample consisted of memory CD4+ T cells from PBMCs. Indicated subset: CD45RA-negative fraction. These receptors were taken from a man younger than 30 in good health. Some clones in this sample may be carry-over from other donors' samples.

This chain links TRBV10-3 with TRBJ1-5; possibly TRBD1 for D (5 bases). The germline gives CDR1 ENHRY, CDR2 SYGVKD. The CDR3 contains 14 residues. The V and J ends lost 2 bases and 2 bases respectively, with 7 bases between them. The CDR3 sequence is CAISEDSRNQPQHF. Here the CDR3 DNA reads TGTGCCATCAGTGAGGACAGCCGCAATCAGCCCCAGCATTTT.

The chain uses TRBV4-2 and TRBJ2-5, with D perhaps matching TRBD2 (6 bases). Trimming removed 1 base from V and 4 bases from J, with 13 bases in between. Germline CDR1 is LGHNA and CDR2 is YNFKEQ. This CDR3 is built from 15 residues. Written as DNA, the CDR3 is TGTGCCAGCAGCCAAGCCCTAGCGCAGGTAGAGACCCAGTACTTC. Amino acids: CASSQALAQVETQYF.

The chain combines TRBV6-5 with TRBJ2-3; maybe TRBD1 (5 bases). V gave up 0 bases and J gave up 2 bases, with 9 bases separating them. The CDR3 runs to 15 residues. Per germline, CDR1 MNHEY and CDR2 SVGAGI. The CDR3 spells CASSYSGRATDTQYF. CDR3 coding DNA: TGTGCCAGCAGTTACTCTGGCAGGGCCACAGATACGCAGTATTTT.

The V and J genes are TRBV6-6 and TRBJ1-4; the match to TRBD1 covers 11 bases. The CDR3 has 16 amino acids. Germline CDR1 and CDR2: MNHNY and SVGAGI (reference sequence). The V gene end was trimmed by 5 bases and the J gene end by 7 bases; junction bases not matched to a gene: 9. The CDR3 bases are TGTGCCAGCAGTCAAATAGGACAGGGGGCGAGTGAAAAACTGTTTTTT. This sequence encodes CASSQIGQGASEKLFF.

This clone has just a few counts. V is TRBV7-9 and J is TRBJ2-7; the D gene is possibly TRBD1 (5 bases). Trimming cost V 5 bases and J 0 bases, with 20 bases left between them. CDR1 and CDR2 from the germline V gene are SEHNR and FQNEAQ (reference sequence). CDR3 length: 17 residues. CDR3 DNA sequence: TGTGCCAGCAGCGCACCGATGGGCAGGGAAGGCTCCTACGAGCAGTACTTC. Translating gives CASSAPMGREGSYEQYF.